The 17 T cell receptor beta chains below were found in one sample sequenced in a study of blood T cell repertoires in COVID-19. Assay used: immunoSEQ multiplex PCR; TCRdb lists only in-frame clones, some missing. Of around 390,000 clones listed, approximately 87% were seen once; the top ten hold 10%. The sample consisted of PBMCs or T cells enriched from blood (not recorded which). The source of these receptors is a woman in her forties or fifties who had recovered from COVID-19.

A few counts support this clone. J is TRBJ2-2 and V is TRBV6-4; 9 bases map to TRBD2. The CDR3 spans 14 residues. CDR1 is MRHNA and CDR2 is SNTAGT in the germline V gene. With 4 bases clipped from V and 4 bases from J, the junction kept 1 base outside the gene matches. As DNA, the CDR3 is TGTGCCAGCAGTGGTAGCGGGGGCACCGGGGAGCTGTTTTTT. It is translated as CASSGSGGTGELFF.

The V and J genes are TRBV5-1 and TRBJ2-5; the D gene is possibly TRBD2 (6 bases). Germline assignment: CDR1 SGHRS and CDR2 YFSETQ. The CDR3 is 14 residues long. Trimming cost V 6 bases and J 5 bases, with 17 bases left between them. The CDR3 DNA follows: TGCGCCAGCACCGACCCGGGGGTCACGGAGACCCAGTACTTC. Protein sequence: CASTDPGVTETQYF.

The chain combines TRBV6-5 with TRBJ2-3; D gene ambiguous. Trimming removed 3 bases at V and 1 base at J, with 8 bases between. Germline loops: CDR1 MNHEY, CDR2 SVGAGI. This CDR3 is 14 amino acids long. In DNA form, the CDR3 reads TGTGCCAGCAGTTATGTTGCGGGCACAGATACGCAGTATTTT. As protein: CASSYVAGTDTQYF.

The chain couples TRBV4-1 to TRBJ2-5; no clear D. V was clipped by 4 bases and J by 1 base, with 7 bases between them. Germline-derived CDR1 and CDR2 are MGHRA and YSYEKL. This CDR3 has 13 residues. The CDR3 DNA reads TGCGCCAGCAGCCCACTCCTCCAAGAGACCCAGTACTTC. It encodes CASSPLLQETQYF.

The chain recombines TRBV3-1 (or the pseudogene TRBV3-2) with TRBJ1-4; D remains unclear. The V and J ends lost 1 base and 8 bases respectively, with 14 bases between them. The V gene's germline CDR1 is LGHDT and CDR2 YNNKEL (reference sequence). There are 15 residues in the CDR3. The CDR3, as DNA: TGTGCCAGCAGCCAAGGGGGAGGGATGAGCGAAAAACTGTTTTTT. The encoded protein is CASSQGGGMSEKLFF.

J is TRBJ1-5 and V is TRBV19; a weak D match, TRBD1 (5 bases). Germline CDR1 and CDR2: LNHDA and SQIVND (reference sequence). Trimming took off 3 bases at V and 8 bases at J, with 20 bases between the two ends. The CDR3 totals 16 residues. Here the CDR3 DNA reads TGTGCCAGTAGTATGCGGACGCAGGGCTTTTTGGAGCCCCAGCATTTT. It yields the protein CASSMRTQGFLEPQHF.

The chain couples TRBV5-4 to TRBJ1-5, with a weak D call TRBD1 (5 bases). Trimming stripped 2 bases from V and 6 bases from J, with 9 bases between. CDR1 SGHNT and CDR2 YYREEE come from the germline V gene (reference sequence). The CDR3 runs to 13 residues. The chain's CDR3 is CASSFQGSQPQHF. Written as DNA, the CDR3 is TGTGCCAGCAGCTTCCAGGGATCTCAGCCCCAGCATTTT.

This CDR3 is CAWSVRRESGSMNTEAFF. CDR3 DNA: TGTGCCTGGAGTGTACGGCGGGAGTCAGGGTCCATGAACACTGAAGCTTTCTTT. The rearrangement joins TRBV30 to TRBJ1-1, with D perhaps matching TRBD1 (5 bases). Trimming removed 0 bases from V and 0 bases from J, with 20 bases in between. Germline assignment: CDR1 GTSNPN and CDR2 SVGIG (reference sequence). The length of the CDR3 is 18 residues.

The chain recombines TRBV9 with TRBJ2-4, with 7 nucleotides matching TRBD1. With V trimmed by 4 bases and J by 1 base, 5 bases remained unmatched. This CDR3 is 15 amino acids long. Looked up from germline, CDR1 is SGDLS and CDR2 is YYNGEE. CDR3 in DNA: TGTGCCAGCAGCCTAGACAGGGCCGCCAAAAACATTCAGTACTTC. This translates into CASSLDRAAKNIQYF.

This chain joins TRBV14 and TRBJ1-6; weak D call: TRBD1 (5 bases). Trimming pared 4 bases from V and 7 bases from J, leaving 14 bases between. The CDR3 has 15 amino acids. CDR1 SGHDN and CDR2 FVKESK come from the germline V gene. CDR3 loop: CASSRSGLTNSPLHF. Here the CDR3 DNA reads TGTGCCAGCAGCCGGTCGGGACTGACAAATTCACCCCTCCACTTT.

This clone has a handful of counts. The CDR3 nucleotides read TGTGCCAGCAGCGAGGCCGTGGCAGGGCAATTGTACTATGGCTACACCTTC. It encodes CASSEAVAGQLYYGYTF. This sequence joins TRBV9 and TRBJ1-2; D might be TRBD1 (5 bases). There are 17 residues in the CDR3. V was trimmed by 3 bases and J by 3 bases, leaving 21 bases between them. Germline-derived CDR1 and CDR2 are SGDLS and YYNGEE.

The rearrangement links TRBV5-1 to TRBJ2-7; maybe TRBD1 (6 bases). This CDR3 comprises 13 residues. Trimming shortened V by 3 bases and J by 7 bases, and 14 bases separated the two germline ends. CDR1 SGHRS and CDR2 YFSETQ come from the germline V gene. CDR3 residues: CASSSQGLMEQYF. The DNA for the CDR3 is TGCGCCAGCAGCTCACAGGGTCTGATGGAGCAGTACTTC.

The rearrangement links TRBV6-4 to TRBJ1-5; no definite D call. The CDR3 loop spans 13 amino acids. From germline, CDR1 is MRHNA and CDR2 SNTAGT. V shed 2 bases and J shed 5 bases, with 7 bases lying between them. The DNA for the CDR3 is TGTGCCAGCAGTGACAGGGAGGATCAGCCCCAGCATTTT. It translates to CASSDREDQPQHF.

V gene TRBV15 combines with J gene TRBJ1-5; maybe TRBD1 (5 bases). The CDR3 spans 14 residues. V was shortened by 0 bases and J by 6 bases, with 9 bases between the two germline ends. Per the germline V gene, CDR1 is LNHNV and CDR2 is YYDKDF (reference sequence). The CDR3 DNA is TGTGCCACCAGCAGAGATCCTGGGGCTCAGCCCCAGCATTTT. This gives the protein CATSRDPGAQPQHF.

V gene TRBV6-1 combines with J gene TRBJ2-2, with D maybe TRBD1 (6 bases). V shed 2 bases and J shed 6 bases, with 10 bases lying between them. The CDR3 is 14 amino acids. Germline CDR1 is MNHNS and CDR2 is SASEGT. In nucleotides, the CDR3 is TGTGCCAGCAGTGAACAGGGGAAGTCCGGGGAGCTGTTTTTT. Protein product: CASSEQGKSGELFF.

CDR3 in DNA: TGTGCCAGCAGCTTAGCAGGACTACCCAATGAGCAGTTCTTC. Translation: CASSLAGLPNEQFF. The chain carries TRBV7-9 and TRBJ2-1; weak D call: TRBD2 (6 bases). In germline, CDR1 is SEHNR, CDR2 FQNEAQ (reference sequence). Between the trimmed V and J ends, which lost 0 bases and 6 bases, there was a span of 9 bases. This CDR3 region has 14 residues.

The V call is TRBV7-2, the J call TRBJ2-7; weak D call: TRBD1 (5 bases). Germline CDR1 is SGHTA and CDR2 is FQGNSA. This CDR3 comprises 15 residues. The germline V and J ends were trimmed by 6 bases and 2 bases, with 17 bases remaining between them. The DNA of the CDR3 is TGTGCCAGCAGAGTCGACAGAAATCTGGCCTACGAGCAGTACTTC. Protein product: CASRVDRNLAYEQYF. The whole variable domain, remainder taken from reference TRBV7-2 and TRBJ2-7, is GAGVSQSPSNKVTEKGKDVELRCDPISGHTALYWYRQSLGQGLEFLIYFQGNSAPDKSGLPSDRFSAERTGGSVSTLTIQRTQQEDSAVYLCASRVDRNLAYEQYFGPGTRLTVT.